This T cell receptor beta chain was sequenced in a study of blood T cell repertoires in COVID-19. The overall study: Acute-phase and convalescent COVID-19 samples originated in the United States, Italy and Spain.

Authors' analysis steps: Amplification from reference gene primers served as the basis for estimated nucleated cell counts. Sequencing was performed with immunoSEQ multiplex PCR; in TCRdb, only in-frame clones are kept and a portion is missing. The DNA gave D and trimming, while V, J and clone size come from that table. Among some 14,000 clones listed, 65% to 85% were seen once. The CDR3 is 14 residues long. The V end was cut by 3 bases, the J end by 2 bases, with 12 bases between. The V gene's germline CDR1 is SGHNT and CDR2 YYREEE (reference sequence). This chain joins TRBV5-4 and TRBJ2-7; D perhaps matches TRBD1 (6 bases). Sequences were obtained from peripheral blood. This TCR was sampled from a human donor in a cohort sampled during active COVID-19. CDR3 loop: CASSSTGKTYEQYF. The CDR3 DNA reads TGTGCCAGCAGCTCTACAGGGAAGACCTACGAGCAGTACTTC.